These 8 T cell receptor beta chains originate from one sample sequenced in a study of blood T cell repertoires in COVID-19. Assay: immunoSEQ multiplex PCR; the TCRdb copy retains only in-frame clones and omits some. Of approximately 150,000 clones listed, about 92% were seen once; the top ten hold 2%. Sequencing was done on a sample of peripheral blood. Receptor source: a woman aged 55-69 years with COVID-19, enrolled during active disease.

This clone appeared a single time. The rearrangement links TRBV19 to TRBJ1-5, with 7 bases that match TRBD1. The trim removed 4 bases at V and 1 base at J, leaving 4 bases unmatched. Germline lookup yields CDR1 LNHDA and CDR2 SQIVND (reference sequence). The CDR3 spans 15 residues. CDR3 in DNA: TGTGCCAGTAGTACAGCAGGGGGGAGCAATCAGCCCCAGCATTTT. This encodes CASSTAGGSNQPQHF.

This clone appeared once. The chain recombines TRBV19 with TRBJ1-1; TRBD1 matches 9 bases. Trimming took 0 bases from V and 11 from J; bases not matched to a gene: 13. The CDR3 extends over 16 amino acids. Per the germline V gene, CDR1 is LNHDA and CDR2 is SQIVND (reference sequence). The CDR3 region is CASSIEWGQGVIEAFF. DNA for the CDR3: TGTGCCAGTAGTATAGAATGGGGACAGGGAGTGATAGAGGCTTTCTTT. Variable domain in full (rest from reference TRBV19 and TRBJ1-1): DGGITQSPKYLFRKEGQNVTLSCEQNLNHDAMYWYRQDPGQGLRLIYYSQIVNDFQKGDIAEGYSVSREKKESFPLTVTSAQKNPTAFYLCASSIEWGQGVIEAFFGQGTRLTVV.

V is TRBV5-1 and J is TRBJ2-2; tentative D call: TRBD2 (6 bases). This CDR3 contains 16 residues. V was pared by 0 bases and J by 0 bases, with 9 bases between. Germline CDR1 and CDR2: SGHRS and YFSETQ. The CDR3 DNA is TGCGCCAGCAGCTTGGGGGTAGCGGCGAACACCGGGGAGCTGTTTTTT. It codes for CASSLGVAANTGELFF. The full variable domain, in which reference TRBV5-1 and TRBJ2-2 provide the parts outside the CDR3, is KAGVTQTPRYLIKTRGQQVTLSCSPISGHRSVSWYQQTPGQGLQFLFEYFSETQRNKGNFPGRFSGRQFSNSRSEMNVSTLELGDSALYLCASSLGVAANTGELFFGEGSRLTVL.

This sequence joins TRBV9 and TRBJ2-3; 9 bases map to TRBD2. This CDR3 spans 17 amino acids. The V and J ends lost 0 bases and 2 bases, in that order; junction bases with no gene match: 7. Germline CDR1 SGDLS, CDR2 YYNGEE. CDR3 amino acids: CASSVEASGDYTDTQYF. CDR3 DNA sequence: TGTGCCAGCAGCGTAGAAGCTAGCGGGGACTACACAGATACGCAGTATTTT.

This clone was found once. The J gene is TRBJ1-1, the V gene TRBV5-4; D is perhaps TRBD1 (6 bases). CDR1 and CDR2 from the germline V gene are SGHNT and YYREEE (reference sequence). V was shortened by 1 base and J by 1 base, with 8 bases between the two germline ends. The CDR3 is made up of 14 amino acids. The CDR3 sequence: CASSLTGRNTEAFF. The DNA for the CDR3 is TGTGCCAGCAGCTTGACAGGGCGGAACACTGAAGCTTTCTTT. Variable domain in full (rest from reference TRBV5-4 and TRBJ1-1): ETGVTQSPTHLIKTRGQQVTLRCSSQSGHNTVSWYQQALGQGPQFIFQYYREEENGRGNFPPRFSGLQFPNYSSELNVNALELDDSALYLCASSLTGRNTEAFFGQGTRLTVV.

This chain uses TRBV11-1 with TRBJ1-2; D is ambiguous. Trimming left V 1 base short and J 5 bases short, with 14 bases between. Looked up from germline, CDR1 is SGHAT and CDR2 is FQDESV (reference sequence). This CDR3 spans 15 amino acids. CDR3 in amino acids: CASSLVASVAYGYTF. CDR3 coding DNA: TGTGCCAGCAGCTTAGTTGCTTCAGTAGCGTATGGCTACACCTTC.

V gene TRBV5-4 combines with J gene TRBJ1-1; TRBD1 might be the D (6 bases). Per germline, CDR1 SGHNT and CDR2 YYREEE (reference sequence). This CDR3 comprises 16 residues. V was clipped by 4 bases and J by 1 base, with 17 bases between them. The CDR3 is CASSTGGGVRNTEAFF. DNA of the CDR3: TGTGCCAGCAGCACTGGGGGGGGCGTGAGGAACACTGAAGCTTTCTTT.

The CDR3 sequence is CATSDPKYRGTDTQYF. The CDR3 DNA follows: TGTGCCACCAGTGACCCTAAATACAGGGGTACAGATACGCAGTATTTT. This chain uses TRBV24-1 with TRBJ2-3; TRBD1 aligns across 7 bases. The CDR3 consists of 16 residues. Unmatched junction bases numbered 9, after V lost 4 bases and J lost 3 bases. Germline V gene sequence: CDR1 KGHDR, CDR2 SFDVKD.